The text below deals with one TCR beta chain. This receptor's antigen is unknown. The input lacks base qualities; no much larger clone sits a single base away. Collaborating institutions collected whole blood in K2EDTA tubes following their own protocols. Collaborator samples were shipped for TCRbeta analysis as frozen whole blood, isolated PBMCs, or DNA extracted from either sample type. This sample stems from a study of blood T cell repertoires in COVID-19 (dated by TCRdb to 2018 to 2020). At the level of the whole study: Samples covering the acute and convalescent phases of COVID-19 were provided by collaborators in the United States, Italy and Spain. The prospective study material was composed of cDNA or gDNA derived from T cells, B-cell-depleted T cells, or PBMCs. Subjects who had been exposed to COVID-19, were actively infected with it, or had recovered from it provided the deeply sampled blood TCRbeta repertoires that made up the dataset. The repertoires were released in a freely available public database intended as a resource for research on the immune response to SARS-CoV-2. Samples were obtained from the ongoing ImmuneRACE study (first 160 participants) and from roughly 1,300 subjects provided by 6 global collaborators. Nearly every sample came with metadata listing a de-identified subject ID, COVID-19 status, age in years and sex. Where available, HLA class I and class II types were obtained from metadata supplied by the sample provider rather than from assay-based typing. General study outcomes and caveats: How much clinical and demographic metadata was included differed by source and by participant, and the metadata was provided uncurated.

TCRbeta CDR3 regions were amplified from genomic DNA by means of the immunoSEQ Assay, a bias-controlled multiplex PCR. From the authors' description of their analysis: Nucleated cell counts per sample were estimated from amplification of reference gene primers within the assay. Sequence reads were collapsed and filtered to measure the absolute abundance of every unique TCRbeta CDR3 rearrangement. For each sample, productive Simpson clonality was calculated as the square root of Simpson's diversity index across productive rearrangements. In its TCRdb copy, this immuneACCESS table keeps in-frame sequences only and misses some clones. Where compared with another copy, unresolved V genes explain less than half of these, and the others have no known cause. V and J calls and clone size are given by that table; D and trimming were obtained from the DNA. The sample profile shows 400,000 to 550,000 clones; more than 85% of them were found once. The ten largest clones add up to approximately 4.5% of the sample.

CDR1 and CDR2, per the germline V gene (reference sequence), are SGHKS and YYEKEE. At the junction V is shortened by 0 bases and J by 3 bases, with 10 bases in between. Measured from the cysteine to the phenylalanine, the CDR3 is 14 residues long. Only the CDR3 part of the read is kept: 42 bases, read in frame from the first base. Source material: peripheral blood. This chain joins TRBV5-5 to TRBJ2-7; the D segment cannot be called with confidence. This sequence was found in a woman aged 30 to 39 with acute or convalescent COVID-19. The CDR3 is CASSLGWSSYEQYF. Read as DNA, the sequence is TGTGCCAGCAGCTTGGGGTGGTCTAGCTACGAGCAGTACTTC.